This T cell receptor beta chain was sequenced for a study of CD8+ T cells in alopecia areata. The treatment is: oral pan-JAK inhibitor, 5-10 mg twice daily. As the sequencing template, cDNA was produced by extracting RNA and reverse transcribing it. Clones were read by immunoSEQ multiplex PCR, and TCRdb kept only the in-frame ones, dropping some. In the table there are some 190,000 clones, 60% of which are singletons. Trimming shortened V by 1 base and J by 5 bases, and 14 bases separated the two germline ends. The CDR3 is 15 amino acids. Per germline, CDR1 LGHNA and CDR2 YSLEER. V gene TRBV4-3 combines with J gene TRBJ1-2; no reliable D call. This specimen consisted of CD4+ T cells sorted from blood, obtained at week 24, from a patient treated with tofacitinib. The receptor comes from a human donor with alopecia areata. Here the CDR3 reads CASSQAGVNIYGYTF. The CDR3 DNA is TGCGCCAGCAGCCAAGCAGGTGTTAACATTTATGGCTACACCTTC.